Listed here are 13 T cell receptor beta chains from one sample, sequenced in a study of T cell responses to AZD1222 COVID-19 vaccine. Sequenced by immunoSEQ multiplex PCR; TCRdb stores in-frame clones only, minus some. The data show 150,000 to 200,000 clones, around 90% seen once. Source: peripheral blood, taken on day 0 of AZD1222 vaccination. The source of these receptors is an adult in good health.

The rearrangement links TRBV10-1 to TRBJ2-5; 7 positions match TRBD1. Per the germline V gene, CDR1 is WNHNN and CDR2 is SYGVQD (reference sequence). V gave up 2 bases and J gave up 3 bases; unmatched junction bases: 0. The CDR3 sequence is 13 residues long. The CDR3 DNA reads TGCGCCAGCAGTGAGGACAGGGAAGAGACCCAGTACTTC. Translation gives CASSEDREETQYF.

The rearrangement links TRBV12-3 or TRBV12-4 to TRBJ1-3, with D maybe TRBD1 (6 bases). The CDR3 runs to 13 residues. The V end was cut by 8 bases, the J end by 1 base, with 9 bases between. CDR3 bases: TGTGCCAGCCGGGGGCCTTCTGGAAACACCATATATTTT. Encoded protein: CASRGPSGNTIYF.

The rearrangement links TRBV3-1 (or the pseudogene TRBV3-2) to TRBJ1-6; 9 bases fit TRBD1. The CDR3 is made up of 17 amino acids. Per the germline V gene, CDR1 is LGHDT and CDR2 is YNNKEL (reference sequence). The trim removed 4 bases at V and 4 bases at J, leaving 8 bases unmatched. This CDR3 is CASSLTGGGGYNSPLHF. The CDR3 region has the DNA TGTGCCAGCAGCCTCACAGGGGGCGGAGGGTATAATTCACCCCTCCACTTT.

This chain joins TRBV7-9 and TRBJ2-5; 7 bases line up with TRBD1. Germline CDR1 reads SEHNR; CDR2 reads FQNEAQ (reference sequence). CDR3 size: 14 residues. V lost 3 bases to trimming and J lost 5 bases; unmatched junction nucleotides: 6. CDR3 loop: CASSFGTASETQYF. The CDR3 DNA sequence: TGTGCCAGCAGCTTTGGGACAGCTTCGGAGACCCAGTACTTC.

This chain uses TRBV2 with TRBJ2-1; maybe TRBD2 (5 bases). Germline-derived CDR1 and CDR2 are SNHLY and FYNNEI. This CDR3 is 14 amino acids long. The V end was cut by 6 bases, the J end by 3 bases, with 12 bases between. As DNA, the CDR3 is TGTGCCAGCAGCGGGGAGCTGAACTACAATGAGCAGTTCTTC. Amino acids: CASSGELNYNEQFF.

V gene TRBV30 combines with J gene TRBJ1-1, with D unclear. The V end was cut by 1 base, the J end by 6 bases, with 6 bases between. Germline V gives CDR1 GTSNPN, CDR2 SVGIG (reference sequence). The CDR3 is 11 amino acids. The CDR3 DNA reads TGTGCCTGGAGTGGACACTCTGAAGCTTTCTTT. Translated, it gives CAWSGHSEAFF.

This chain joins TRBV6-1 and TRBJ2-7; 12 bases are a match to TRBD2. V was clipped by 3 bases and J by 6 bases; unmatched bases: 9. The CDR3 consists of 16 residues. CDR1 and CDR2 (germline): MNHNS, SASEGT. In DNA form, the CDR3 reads TGTGCCAGCAGTGACCGGACTAGCGGGGAGGTCTTCGAGCAGTACTTC. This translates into CASSDRTSGEVFEQYF.

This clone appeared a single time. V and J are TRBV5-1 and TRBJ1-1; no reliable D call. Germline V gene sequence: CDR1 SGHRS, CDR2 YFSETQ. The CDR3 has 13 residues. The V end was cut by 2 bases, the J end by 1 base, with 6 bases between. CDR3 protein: CASSFGGNTEAFF. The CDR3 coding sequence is TGCGCCAGCAGCTTTGGCGGGAACACTGAAGCTTTCTTT.

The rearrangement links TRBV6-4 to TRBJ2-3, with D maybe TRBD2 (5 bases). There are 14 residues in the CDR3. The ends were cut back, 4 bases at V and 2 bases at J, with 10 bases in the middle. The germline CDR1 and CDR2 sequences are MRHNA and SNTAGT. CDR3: CASSVGIYTDTQYF. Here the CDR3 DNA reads TGTGCCAGCAGTGTCGGGATCTACACAGATACGCAGTATTTT.

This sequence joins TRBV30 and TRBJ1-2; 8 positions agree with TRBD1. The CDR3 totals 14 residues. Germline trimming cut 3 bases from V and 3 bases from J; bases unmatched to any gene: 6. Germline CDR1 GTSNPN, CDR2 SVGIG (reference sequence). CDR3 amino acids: CAWRGQGPDYGYTF. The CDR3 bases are TGTGCCTGGAGAGGACAGGGCCCTGACTATGGCTACACCTTC.

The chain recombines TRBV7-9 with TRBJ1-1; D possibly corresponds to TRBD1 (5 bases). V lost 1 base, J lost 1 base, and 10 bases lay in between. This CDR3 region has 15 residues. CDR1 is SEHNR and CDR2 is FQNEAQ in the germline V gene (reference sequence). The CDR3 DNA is TGTGCCAGCAGCTTAGTTTCAGGGCGGAACACTGAAGCTTTCTTT. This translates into CASSLVSGRNTEAFF.

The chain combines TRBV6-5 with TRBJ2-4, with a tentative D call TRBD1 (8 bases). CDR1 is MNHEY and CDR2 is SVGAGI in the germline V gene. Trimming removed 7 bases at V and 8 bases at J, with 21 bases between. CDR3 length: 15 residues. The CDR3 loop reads CASNDYRGGKDIQYF. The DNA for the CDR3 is TGTGCCAGCAACGACTACAGGGGGGGGAAGGACATTCAGTACTTC.

The CDR3 spells CASSQKGSTHQPQHF. For the CDR3, the DNA is TGCGCCAGCAGCCAAAAGGGTTCTACTCATCAGCCCCAGCATTTT. V and J are TRBV4-1 and TRBJ1-5; D is unclear. There are 15 residues in the CDR3. V was trimmed by 2 bases and J by 5 bases, leaving 13 bases between them. CDR1 is MGHRA and CDR2 is YSYEKL in the germline V gene.